This TCR beta chain was recovered during a study of blood T cell repertoires in COVID-19. Whole-study context: Specimens from acute and convalescent COVID-19 originated in the United States, Italy and Spain. T cells, B-cell-depleted T cells, or PBMCs provided the cDNA or gDNA that served as material.

This clone was observed a handful of times. The CDR3 is made up of 15 amino acids. V was clipped by 3 bases and J by 8 bases, with 18 bases between them. Germline V gene sequence: CDR1 SGHDT, CDR2 YYEEEE. Seattle enrolled patients during active infection and tracked them longitudinally. Study processing details: Nucleated cell number was recorded as an estimate derived from reference gene primer amplification. The data were produced by immunoSEQ multiplex PCR, yet TCRdb's version contains in-frame clones alone and is incomplete. The V and J calls and clone size are taken from that table; D and trimming were inferred from the DNA. This sample yields 200,000 to 250,000 clones, of which 90% to 95% are seen a single time; more than 0.7% belongs to the top ten.

This TCR came from a man between 60 and 70 years old with COVID-19, enrolled during active disease. The V call is TRBV5-6, the J call TRBJ2-1; D gene unclear. The sequenced sample consisted of peripheral blood. The CDR3 region is CASSYRVLGIYEQFF. As DNA, the CDR3 is TGTGCCAGCAGCTATCGGGTTCTGGGTATCTATGAGCAGTTCTTC. Filled out from reference TRBV5-6 and TRBJ2-1, the complete variable domain reads DAGVTQSPTHLIKTRGQQVTLRCSPKSGHDTVSWYQQALGQGPQFIFQYYEEEERQRGNFPDRFSGHQFPNYSSELNVNALLLGDSALYLCASSYRVLGIYEQFFGPGTRLTVL.